This T cell receptor (beta chain) was captured by sequencing in a study of Ad26.COV2.S vaccination and SARS-CoV-2 variants. On the study more broadly: Administration of Ad26.COV2.S was intramuscular, either once or twice 56 days apart. Study conclusions and caveats: While placebo recipients had lower spike-specific TCR breadth, vaccine recipients had more.

The method was immunoSEQ multiplex PCR; TCRdb's version includes in-frame clones alone and lacks a portion of them. The data contain more than 350,000 clones, approximately 90% of them singletons. The CDR3 length is 22 residues. The treatment is: about 20 received Ad26.COV2.S at low or high dose, single or two shots; a few received placebo; per-sample allocation not given. Samples analyzed were those drawn on day 63 after the first vaccine or placebo injection. An Ad26 vector that expressed Wuhan-strain SARS-CoV-2 spike constituted the vaccine. This clone was seen a few times. Antigen specificity is unknown.

The chain couples TRBV21-1 to TRBJ2-2; the table's TRBD1 call for D was not verified on the DNA. TRBV21-1 is a known pseudogene. The clonotype was recovered from a person aged 18-65 years who received the Ad26.COV2.S COVID-19 vaccine or a placebo. The specimen comprised peripheral blood, sampled in a trial of Ad26.COV2.S vaccine versus placebo. The CDR3, as DNA: TGTGCCAGCAGCAAATTCAGAAAACCGGGACAGGGTTGCCATTTTTGCACCGGGGAGCTGTTTTTT. This translates into CASSKFRKPGQGCHFCTGELFF.